This T cell receptor (beta chain) was profiled in a study of STAT3 mutations in large granular lymphocyte leukemia (dated by TCRdb to between 2018 and 2021). Regarding the study in general: About half of the T-LGLL patients who underwent longitudinal sequencing carried canonical activating STAT3 mutations. From an initial cohort of hundreds of LGL patients, some 17 representative T-LGLL cases were chosen for longitudinal sequencing of TCRbeta and STAT3. More than half of T-LGLL patients received one or more immunosuppressive therapy regimens, with hematologic response in 40% of those treated. Each patient was sequenced at an average of around 3.8 time points, ranging from 2 to 8 samplings. Patients with T-cell large granular lymphocyte leukemia underwent serial deep sequencing of TCRbeta CDR3 and STAT3 to reconstruct clonal hierarchy and dynamics. As controls within the study, a couple of patients with natural killer LGL leukemia were also sequenced longitudinally.

Here is what the overall study found, with its caveats: Since codominant clonotypes persisted in some patients, a small but highly pathogenic clone may have gone undetected. In about 30% of the 18 patients, TCR clonotype switching occurred after therapy, and every newly emerging clone was STAT3 wild type. Every T-LGLL patient showed at least one immunodominant TCRbeta clonotype, and about half showed multiple immunodominant subclonotypes. Because no samples were available when a clone first appeared, clonal expansion had to be inferred from samplings taken at other points. Variable intervals between samplings and differing treatment regimens complicated linking therapy response to changes in TCR clonal burden. In several patients, dominant TCR clone burden exceeded STAT3 mutant burden, suggesting STAT3 mutation arose secondarily within a pre-expanded clone.

The germline V gene yields SGHRS for CDR1 and YFSETQ for CDR2. Compared with germline, V lacks 0 bases and J lacks 6 bases; bases without a gene match: 10. The cysteine opens and the phenylalanine closes a CDR3 of 16 amino acids. The DNA shown is the 48-base CDR3, in frame from base 1. DNA was extracted from blood mononuclear cells, and the same DNA was used for both TCR and STAT3 sequencing. TCRbeta libraries were sequenced on an Illumina MiSeq, and an average of roughly 41,000 productive templates per sample was obtained. Multiplex PCR amplification was used to generate TCRbeta CDR3 libraries with the immunoSEQ assay. For the original study's pipeline: Repertoire diversity was computed as previously defined, with values near 0 indicating extremely monoclonal samples. Imported from immuneACCESS, the table was reduced by TCRdb to in-frame sequences with V and J called. These copies leave out some clones; in studies compared against another copy, an unresolved V gene accounts for under half, and the cause of the remainder is not known. For V, J and clone size, that table is used; D and trimming come from the DNA. Recorded for this sample are 3,000 to 4,500 clones; approximately 39% of them occurred a single time. The top ten clonotypes cover approximately 84% of the sample.

This clone was seen more than once but under ten times. The antigen this receptor binds is unknown. Base qualities are not provided; no much larger clone lies one nucleotide away. This receptor chain uses TRBV5-1 and TRBJ2-7; 9 bases in between match TRBD1. Sequencing was done on a sample of peripheral blood mononuclear cells. The TCR was taken from a man in his 60s with T-cell large granular lymphocyte leukemia. Some clones in this sample may be carry-over from other donors' samples. The age is the age at diagnosis. The bases read TGCGCCAGCAGCTTGGCAGACAGGGGGGCTCAACTCGAGCAGTACTTC. It translates as CASSLADRGAQLEQYF.